This passage covers 27 T cell receptor beta chains from one sample sequenced in a study of shared clonotypes between healthy human individuals. Repertoires were generated with immunoSEQ multiplex PCR, while TCRdb's copy carries only in-frame clones and drops some. The sample lists some 2.4 million clones, over 85% occurring once. Material: naive CD4+ T cells from PBMCs. Subset of the sample: CD45RA+ positively selected. Receptors originate from a man younger than 35 in good health. Some clones in this sample may be carry-over from other donors' samples.

The gene calls are TRBV9 and TRBJ2-5; 7 positions match TRBD1. CDR1 is SGDLS and CDR2 is YYNGEE in the germline V gene. This CDR3 spans 15 amino acids. Trimming removed 3 bases from V and 5 bases from J; junction bases left unmatched: 10. CDR3 DNA: TGTGCCAGCAGCGCCGGGACAGCTGACCGGGAGACCCAGTACTTC. Its protein is CASSAGTADRETQYF.

CDR3: CASTPRGGHEQYF. The CDR3 region has the DNA TGTGCCAGCACCCCTAGGGGCGGACACGAGCAGTACTTC. The chain employs TRBV6-5 and TRBJ2-7, with a possible D match to TRBD1 (5 bases). This CDR3 spans 13 amino acids. The V and J ends lost 7 bases and 5 bases respectively, with 15 bases between them. Germline lookup yields CDR1 MNHEY and CDR2 SVGAGI.

The chain joins TRBV19 to TRBJ1-2; D is uncertain. The CDR3 length is 11 residues. V was pared by 6 bases and J by 4 bases, with 6 bases between. CDR1 and CDR2 from the germline V gene are LNHDA and SQIVND (reference sequence). Here the CDR3 reads CASSNFYGYTF. The DNA for the CDR3 is TGTGCCAGTAGCAATTTCTATGGCTACACCTTC.

This sequence joins TRBV27 and TRBJ2-3; a weak D match, TRBD2 (5 bases). The CDR3 consists of 15 residues. Trimming left V 5 bases short and J 0 bases short, with 12 bases between. Per the germline V gene, CDR1 is MNHEY and CDR2 is SMNVEV (reference sequence). CDR3 nucleotides: TGTGCCAGCAGTCATGTGGACTGGAGCACAGATACGCAGTATTTT. Translating it yields CASSHVDWSTDTQYF.

The rearrangement links TRBV5-1 to TRBJ2-2, with TRBD1 matching over 7 bases. V was pared by 2 bases and J by 7 bases, with 5 bases of the junction left unmatched. This CDR3 is built from 14 residues. CDR1 is SGHRS and CDR2 is YFSETQ in the germline V gene. The CDR3 coding sequence is TGCGCCAGCAGCTTTACGACAGGGAGCGGGGAGCTGTTTTTT. It specifies CASSFTTGSGELFF.

The chain employs TRBV7-9 and TRBJ2-1; D is uncertain. Germline loops: CDR1 SEHNR, CDR2 FQNEAQ (reference sequence). V was pared by 6 bases and J by 9 bases, with 9 bases between. The CDR3 has 11 amino acids. Here the CDR3 reads CASRSLGEQFF. CDR3 nucleotide sequence: TGTGCCAGCAGGAGTCTTGGTGAGCAGTTCTTC.

The rearrangement joins TRBV6-5 to TRBJ2-7; 8 positions agree with TRBD2. The CDR3 has 14 residues. Germline CDR1 reads MNHEY; CDR2 reads SVGAGI. With V trimmed by 6 bases and J by 2 bases, 6 bases remained unmatched. The CDR3 nucleotides read TGTGCCAGCAGAACACCGGGGGGGACCTACGAGCAGTACTTC. It encodes CASRTPGGTYEQYF.

The chain is built from TRBV6-5 and TRBJ1-2, with a weak D call TRBD1 (6 bases). Per germline, CDR1 MNHEY and CDR2 SVGAGI. V lost 6 bases and J 5 bases, leaving 13 bases between the germline ends. This CDR3 spans 13 amino acids. CDR3: CASRTPGHYGYTF. DNA for the CDR3: TGTGCCAGCAGAACCCCGGGACATTATGGCTACACCTTC.

This clone appeared a few times. The V gene is TRBV2, the J gene TRBJ2-7; D perhaps matches TRBD2 (5 bases). The ends were cut back, 0 bases at V and 2 bases at J, with 11 bases in the middle. The CDR3 has 15 amino acids. Germline CDR1 reads SNHLY; CDR2 reads FYNNEI. Here the CDR3 DNA reads TGTGCCAGCAGTGAAGCGGCACGAGGGACCTACGAGCAGTACTTC. This translates into CASSEAARGTYEQYF.

The chain is built from TRBV27 and TRBJ1-1; 7 bases are shared with TRBD1. With 5 bases clipped from V and 5 bases from J, the junction kept 8 bases outside the gene matches. This CDR3 is 14 amino acids long. CDR1 and CDR2 from the germline V gene are MNHEY and SMNVEV (reference sequence). CDR3 protein: CASSPTGKKTEAFF. CDR3 DNA sequence: TGTGCCAGCAGTCCGACAGGGAAAAAGACTGAAGCTTTCTTT.

The genes are TRBV5-4 and TRBJ1-2, with 9 bases aligning to TRBD1. This CDR3 has 15 residues. V dropped 3 bases and J dropped 6; count of bases not matched to a gene: 9. Germline lookup yields CDR1 SGHNT and CDR2 YYREEE (reference sequence). The CDR3 DNA reads TGTGCCAGCAGCTCCCGGGACAGGGATGGGCATGGCTACACCTTC. Residues: CASSSRDRDGHGYTF. The whole variable domain, remainder taken from reference TRBV5-4 and TRBJ1-2, is ETGVTQSPTHLIKTRGQQVTLRCSSQSGHNTVSWYQQALGQGPQFIFQYYREEENGRGNFPPRFSGLQFPNYSSELNVNALELDDSALYLCASSSRDRDGHGYTFGSGTRLTVV.

A remark on this clone: Additional DNA sequences in this sample encode the identical CDR3. This chain joins TRBV19 and TRBJ2-7; D is unclear. The CDR3 is made up of 14 amino acids. V was cut by 4 bases and J by 0 bases, with 10 bases left in between. The germline V gene encodes CDR1 LNHDA and CDR2 SQIVND (reference sequence). In DNA form, the CDR3 reads TGTGCCAGTAGTAGGCAGAGGAGCTCCTACGAGCAGTACTTC. Amino acids: CASSRQRSSYEQYF.

The chain combines TRBV28 with TRBJ1-1, with D perhaps TRBD1 (5 bases). From germline, CDR1 is MDHEN and CDR2 SYDVKM. The ends were cut back, 6 bases at V and 2 bases at J, with 19 bases in the middle. There are 16 residues in the CDR3. CDR3 nucleotide sequence: TGTGCCAGCAGCCCCGGGGGGGGGTTATCTAACACTGAAGCTTTCTTT. Translated, it gives CASSPGGGLSNTEAFF.

The rearrangement joins TRBV27 to TRBJ1-1; D is perhaps TRBD1 (5 bases). V was cut by 5 bases and J by 6 bases, with 16 bases left in between. CDR3 size: 14 residues. CDR1 is MNHEY and CDR2 is SMNVEV in the germline V gene (reference sequence). The DNA of the CDR3 is TGTGCCAGCAGTGGGATAGGAGGGGTTTCTGAAGCTTTCTTT. It specifies CASSGIGGVSEAFF.

The chain couples TRBV7-9 to TRBJ1-4; 7 bases are a match to TRBD1. The CDR3 runs 14 residues. Per germline, CDR1 SEHNR and CDR2 FQNEAQ (reference sequence). V trimming: 3 bases; J trimming: 8 bases; junction bases outside the gene matches: 6. The CDR3 nucleotides are TGTGCCAGCAGCTTCACAGGGGTCGGCGAAAAACTGTTTTTT. As protein: CASSFTGVGEKLFF.

V and J are TRBV9 and TRBJ1-2, with D hard to call. Germline values: CDR1 SGDLS, CDR2 YYNGEE. The V gene lost 3 bases and the J gene lost 8 bases, with 17 bases spanning the gap. The length of the CDR3 is 14 residues. The CDR3 loop is CASSADPAGRGYTF. CDR3 nucleotides: TGTGCCAGCAGCGCCGACCCAGCGGGCAGGGGCTACACCTTC. The whole variable domain, filled in from reference TRBV9 and TRBJ1-2, reads DSGVTQTPKHLITATGQRVTLRCSPRSGDLSVYWYQQSLDQGLQFLIQYYNGEERAKGNILERFSAQQFPDLHSELNLSSLELGDSALYFCASSADPAGRGYTFGSGTRLTVV.

To note about this clone: The sample carries other DNA sequences with the same CDR3. CDR3 bases: TGTGCCAGCAGCTTAGCAAGGGGTTCCTACGAGCAGTACTTC. Its translation: CASSLARGSYEQYF. The rearrangement joins TRBV11-2 to TRBJ2-7, with D maybe TRBD1 (5 bases). The CDR3 extends over 14 amino acids. The germline V and J ends were trimmed by 1 base and 1 base, with 8 bases remaining between them. Per the germline V gene, CDR1 is SGHAT and CDR2 is FQNNGV.

This clone was seen once. CDR3 in amino acids: CASSLAEGTQYF. The DNA for the CDR3 is TGTGCCAGCAGCTTAGCGGAGGGTACGCAGTATTTT. The chain has TRBV7-8 and TRBJ2-3; weak D call: TRBD2 (6 bases). CDR1 is SGHVS, CDR2 FQNEAQ, per germline. This CDR3 is 12 amino acids long. V was clipped by 0 bases and J by 8 bases, with 6 bases between them.

This rearrangement joins TRBV30 to TRBJ1-5; D may be TRBD1 (6 bases). This CDR3 spans 14 amino acids. CDR1 and CDR2 (germline): GTSNPN, SVGIG (reference sequence). The germline V and J ends were trimmed by 8 bases and 7 bases, with 21 bases remaining between them. The CDR3 DNA reads TGTGCCAGTAGTATTAACAGGGTAGGGCAGCCCCAGCATTTT. Amino acid sequence: CASSINRVGQPQHF.

The chain employs TRBV7-8 and TRBJ1-2; TRBD1 is a possible D gene (6 bases). V shed 5 bases and J shed 7 bases, with 14 bases lying between them. This CDR3 spans 13 amino acids. From germline, CDR1 is SGHVS and CDR2 FQNEAQ. The CDR3 spells CASSPRAGAGYTF. As DNA, the CDR3 is TGTGCCAGCAGCCCTCGGGCGGGGGCTGGCTACACCTTC.

V gene TRBV23-1 combines with J gene TRBJ2-4; TRBD1 is a possible D gene (6 bases). TRBV23-1 is identified as an open reading frame with a role that is uncertain. The CDR3 is 18 amino acids. The ends were cut back, 10 bases at V and 2 bases at J, with 27 bases in the middle. The CDR3 nucleotides read TGCGCCACCTCGGCCGAAAACAGGGAAAGGTCCCCCAAAAACATTCAGTACTTC. It is translated as CATSAENRERSPKNIQYF.

The chain has TRBV6-1 and TRBJ2-4; tentatively, D is TRBD1 or TRBD2 (5 bases each). This CDR3 has 15 residues. Germline CDR1 and CDR2: MNHNS and SASEGT. V dropped 8 bases and J dropped 3 bases, with 17 bases sitting between them. Here the CDR3 DNA reads TGTGCCAGCGGCCAACTAGGGGTTAGCAAAAACATTCAGTACTTC. Translated, it gives CASGQLGVSKNIQYF.

The chain links TRBV5-1 to TRBJ1-3; a possible D gene is TRBD1 (5 bases). The CDR3 sequence is 16 residues long. Germline V CDR1 and CDR2: SGHRS, YFSETQ. Trimming took 0 bases from V and 2 from J, leaving 12 bases between them. CDR3 coding DNA: TGCGCCAGCAGCTTGGGTGGCAGGGTCACTGGAAACACCATATATTTT. As protein: CASSLGGRVTGNTIYF.

The CDR3: CASSKQILNEAFF. In nucleotides, the CDR3 is TGTGCCAGCAGTAAACAGATCTTAAATGAAGCTTTCTTT. The chain employs TRBV28 and TRBJ1-1; D not resolved. The germline V and J ends were trimmed by 5 bases and 7 bases, with 14 bases remaining between them. The CDR3 has 13 amino acids. Germline CDR1 and CDR2: MDHEN and SYDVKM.

The chain recombines TRBV5-1 with TRBJ1-1; a possible D gene is TRBD1 (5 bases). This CDR3 has 14 amino acids. Germline CDR1 is SGHRS and CDR2 is YFSETQ. V was shortened by 0 bases and J by 4 bases, with 10 bases between the two germline ends. The CDR3 bases are TGCGCCAGCAGCTTGGTAGGGGCAAGCACTGAAGCTTTCTTT. Amino acids: CASSLVGASTEAFF.

The V call is TRBV13, the J call TRBJ2-6; D is unclear. CDR3 size: 18 residues. Germline loops: CDR1 PRHDT, CDR2 FYEKMQ (reference sequence). Trimming shortened V by 5 bases and J by 0 bases, and 17 bases separated the two germline ends. The CDR3 coding sequence is TGTGCCAGCAGCCTCGGGCCCTCGAGGTACTCTGGGGCCAACGTCCTGACTTTC. It specifies CASSLGPSRYSGANVLTF.

The CDR3 loop is CASSLKKGSYEQYF. DNA for the CDR3: TGTGCCAGCAGCTTAAAAAAGGGTTCCTACGAGCAGTACTTC. The rearrangement joins TRBV5-4 to TRBJ2-7; D remains ambiguous. Germline V gene sequence: CDR1 SGHNT, CDR2 YYREEE (reference sequence). Trimming cost V 2 bases and J 1 base, with 10 bases left between them. CDR3 size: 14 residues.